Listed below are T cell receptor beta chains from one sample, sequenced in a study of Ad26.COV2.S vaccination and SARS-CoV-2 variants. Repertoires were generated with immunoSEQ multiplex PCR, while TCRdb's copy carries only in-frame clones and drops some. The data show about 350,000 clones, approximately 90% seen once. The source material was peripheral blood, sampled after recovery from COVID-19. The receptor source for this set is a human donor who had recovered from COVID-19. The CDR3 runs from the conserved cysteine through the conserved F or W. D genes are given only for firm matches. Some rows have no size entry. The others give once, few or many, or a class for an expanded clone.

clone size,V gene,J gene,CDR3 length,D gene,CDR3 protein,CDR3 DNA
few,TRBV6-1,TRBJ1-5,15,.,CASSEAGTTYQPQHF,TGTGCCAGCAGTGAAGCAGGGACTACTTATCAGCCCCAGCATTTT
once,TRBV12-3/TRBV12-4,TRBJ2-7,13,.,CASRWGTFYEQYF,TGTGCCAGCAGATGGGGGACTTTCTACGAGCAGTACTTC
.,TRBV25-1,TRBJ2-7,15,.,CASSEYKGGTDEQYF,TGTGCCAGCAGTGAATATAAAGGGGGGACCGACGAGCAGTACTTC
.,TRBV5-4,TRBJ1-1,15,.,CASSTAGMMNTEAFF,TGTGCCAGCAGCACGGCAGGGATGATGAACACTGAAGCTTTCTTT
.,TRBV24-1,TRBJ2-3,13,TRBD1,CATRDRDTDTQYF,TGTGCCACCCGGGACAGGGATACAGATACGCAGTATTTT
.,TRBV9,TRBJ2-1,15,TRBD1,CASSEGTGIYNEQFF,TGTGCCAGCAGCGAGGGGACAGGGATTTACAATGAGCAGTTCTTC
.,TRBV5-1,TRBJ2-3,14,.,CASSTGGATDTQYF,TGCGCCAGCAGTACGGGCGGGGCTACAGATACGCAGTATTTT
few,TRBV13,TRBJ1-2,13,.,CASSRQTYYGYTF,TGTGCCAGCAGCCGACAAACATACTATGGCTACACCTTC
.,TRBV7-9,TRBJ2-1,12,.,CASSLEAGAQFF,TGTGCCAGCAGCTTAGAGGCGGGGGCGCAGTTCTTC
.,TRBV9,TRBJ2-1,15,.,CASSALQGNYNEQFF,TGTGCCAGCAGCGCCCTCCAGGGGAATTACAATGAGCAGTTCTTC
once,TRBV3-1/TRBV3-2,TRBJ1-2,13,.,CASSQGEAEGYTF,TGTGCCAGCAGCCAAGGGGAGGCAGAAGGCTACACCTTC
.,TRBV6-2/TRBV6-3,TRBJ1-5,16,.,CASSYSRGRLNQPQHF,TGTGCCAGCAGTTACTCTCGGGGGCGGCTGAATCAGCCCCAGCATTTT
once,TRBV9,TRBJ2-3,15,.,CASSVVGERKDTQYF,TGTGCCAGCAGCGTAGTTGGGGAACGGAAAGATACGCAGTATTTT
few,TRBV6-2/TRBV6-3,TRBJ1-5,14,.,CASSYLGGGQPQHF,TGTGCCAGCAGTTATCTGGGGGGAGGTCAGCCCCAGCATTTT
.,TRBV25-1,TRBJ1-6,14,.,CASPATTLHSPLHF,TGTGCCAGCCCAGCCACCACCCTACATTCACCCCTCCACTTT
.,TRBV7-2,TRBJ1-1,17,.,CASSSYPWGGMNTEAFF,TGTGCCAGCAGCTCATACCCCTGGGGGGGGATGAACACTGAAGCTTTCTTT
.,TRBV5-1,TRBJ2-4,16,.,CASSLERDPAKNIQYF,TGCGCCAGCAGCTTGGAACGGGACCCAGCCAAAAACATTCAGTACTTC
.,TRBV7-2,TRBJ1-2,13,.,CASSLSALYGYTF,TGTGCCAGCAGCTTATCAGCCTTATATGGCTACACCTTC
.,TRBV10-1,TRBJ2-7,12,TRBD1,CASSESTGQPYF,TGCGCCAGCAGTGAGTCGACGGGACAGCCATACTTC
once,TRBV7-9,TRBJ2-1,15,.,CASSLWDPTPNEQFF,TGTGCCAGCAGCTTATGGGACCCGACCCCAAATGAGCAGTTCTTC
.,TRBV5-4,TRBJ2-7,13,.,CASSLQGTYEQYF,TGTGCCAGCAGCCTCCAGGGGACCTACGAGCAGTACTTC
.,TRBV7-2,TRBJ2-6,15,.,CASSLYASGANVLTF,TGTGCCAGCAGCTTATACGCCTCTGGGGCCAACGTCCTGACTTTC
.,TRBV5-1,TRBJ1-1,15,TRBD1,CASRFTGQGETEAFF,TGCGCCAGCAGGTTCACGGGACAGGGGGAGACTGAAGCTTTCTTT
.,TRBV6-5,TRBJ1-4,16,.,CASSYGRVSTSLLLFF,TGTGCCAGCAGTTACGGACGCGTGTCCACAAGCCTACTACTGTTTTTT
.,TRBV7-9,TRBJ1-1,11,.,CASRGGTEAFF,TGTGCCAGCAGAGGCGGCACTGAAGCTTTCTTT
.,TRBV5-1,TRBJ1-2,18,TRBD1,CASSSGGHTGTAGDGYTF,TGCGCCAGCAGCTCAGGGGGTCACACTGGGACCGCGGGAGATGGCTACACCTTC
.,TRBV7-8,TRBJ1-4,14,TRBD1,CASSIDRGYEKLFF,TGTGCCAGCAGCATCGACAGGGGATACGAAAAACTGTTTTTT
.,TRBV6-4,TRBJ2-5,15,TRBD2,CASSEYGGGVETQYF,TGTGCCAGCAGTGAATACGGTGGGGGGGTCGAGACCCAGTACTTC
.,TRBV19,TRBJ2-7,14,.,CASTSPGDSYEQYF,TGTGCCAGTACCTCGCCGGGAGATTCCTACGAGCAGTACTTC
.,TRBV7-2,TRBJ2-7,14,TRBD1,CASSLYRGQYEQYF,TGTGCCAGCAGCTTATACAGGGGGCAGTACGAGCAGTACTTC
.,TRBV15,TRBJ1-1,16,.,CATSRTYDRLITEAFF,TGTGCCACCAGCAGAACATATGACAGGCTGATCACTGAAGCTTTCTTT
.,TRBV12-3/TRBV12-4,TRBJ1-1,13,TRBD1,CASTPDRATEAFF,TGTGCCAGCACCCCGGACAGGGCCACTGAAGCTTTCTTT
.,TRBV7-9,TRBJ1-1,15,.,CASSLLRGRDTEAFF,TGTGCCAGCAGCTTACTCCGGGGCCGGGACACTGAAGCTTTCTTT
.,TRBV13,TRBJ2-6,15,.,CASSFGRFGANVLTF,TGTGCCAGCAGCTTTGGGAGATTTGGGGCCAACGTCCTGACTTTC
.,TRBV4-1,TRBJ1-1,14,.,CASSHPPRDTEAFF,TGCGCCAGCAGCCACCCCCCAAGGGACACTGAAGCTTTCTTT
.,TRBV11-2,TRBJ1-1,13,.,CASSLDRNTEAFF,TGTGCCAGCAGCTTAGACCGGAACACTGAAGCTTTCTTT
.,TRBV29-1,TRBJ1-2,14,.,CSVEGQGQNYGYTF,TGCAGCGTTGAAGGGCAGGGTCAGAACTATGGCTACACCTTC
.,TRBV27,TRBJ1-5,14,.,CASSLGYGNQPQHF,TGTGCCAGCAGTTTAGGATATGGCAATCAGCCCCAGCATTTT
.,TRBV19,TRBJ2-3,15,.,CASKPHRQGTDTQYF,TGTGCCAGTAAACCACACAGGCAAGGGACAGATACGCAGTATTTT
.,TRBV5-4,TRBJ2-3,16,TRBD2,CASSRTSGVFADTQYF,TGTGCCAGCAGCCGTACTAGCGGGGTTTTCGCAGATACGCAGTATTTT
.,TRBV5-1,TRBJ1-1,14,.,CASSQLRVNTEAFF,TGCGCCAGCAGTCAGTTACGGGTGAACACTGAAGCTTTCTTT
.,TRBV5-1,TRBJ2-2,13,.,CASSQILRGELFF,TGCGCCAGCAGCCAAATTCTAAGGGGGGAGCTGTTTTTT
.,TRBV7-6,TRBJ2-1,16,TRBD2,CASSLVVGGAYNEQFF,TGTGCCAGCAGCTTAGTAGTCGGGGGGGCCTACAATGAGCAGTTCTTC
.,TRBV5-6,TRBJ2-1,13,TRBD2,CASSLGQRGGVFF,TGTGCCAGCAGCTTGGGGCAGCGGGGGGGCGTGTTCTTC
.,TRBV7-2,TRBJ2-1,14,.,CASSLSPADNEQFF,TGTGCCAGCAGCTTAAGTCCGGCCGACAATGAGCAGTTCTTC
.,TRBV3-1/TRBV3-2,TRBJ2-4,15,.,CASSLGLGGKNIQYF,TGTGCCAGCAGCCTTGGCCTGGGGGGCAAAAACATTCAGTACTTC
few,TRBV5-4,TRBJ1-5,16,TRBD1,CASSRQGQDSNQPQHF,TGTGCCAGCAGCCGACAGGGGCAAGATAGCAATCAGCCCCAGCATTTT
.,TRBV23-1,TRBJ2-5,15,.,CASSQPRAKRETQYF,TGCGCCAGCAGTCAACCCAGGGCTAAGAGAGAGACCCAGTACTTC